By sample share, the clone carrying this TCR beta chain is large. The antigen is unknown. These data come from a study of circulating CD8 cells and anti-PD-1 response in melanoma. The CDR3 consists of 14 residues. Germline V gene lookup returns CDR1 SGHNT and CDR2 YYREEE (reference sequence). Losses at the gene ends were 4 bases for V and 5 bases for J; bases not matched to a gene: 6. Live CD3+CD8+TCRalphabeta+ cells were sorted into four subsets by PD-1 and/or TIGIT. TCR libraries were prepared from around 15 ng of total RNA with the QIAseq Immune Repertoire TCR panel. TCRdb independently ran MiXCR on the reads; one entry per CDR3 protein. This table holds 200 to 250 distinct CDR3 sequences, 9.7% found once. Findings and limits, study-wide: DNEG was most diverse; TIGIT repertoires were least diverse. At M1, fewer than 8% of TRB clonotypes appeared in multiple subsets.

This clonotype was obtained from a human donor with melanoma. The chain joins TRBV5-4 to TRBJ2-1, with 7 nucleotides matching TRBD1. The sample here was CD8+ T cells from PBMCs, taken at baseline or after one month of anti-PD-1 therapy (not recorded which). CDR3 in DNA: TGTGCCAGCAGCCTTTCCGGGACAGACAATGAGCAGTTCTTC. It translates to CASSLSGTDNEQFF.